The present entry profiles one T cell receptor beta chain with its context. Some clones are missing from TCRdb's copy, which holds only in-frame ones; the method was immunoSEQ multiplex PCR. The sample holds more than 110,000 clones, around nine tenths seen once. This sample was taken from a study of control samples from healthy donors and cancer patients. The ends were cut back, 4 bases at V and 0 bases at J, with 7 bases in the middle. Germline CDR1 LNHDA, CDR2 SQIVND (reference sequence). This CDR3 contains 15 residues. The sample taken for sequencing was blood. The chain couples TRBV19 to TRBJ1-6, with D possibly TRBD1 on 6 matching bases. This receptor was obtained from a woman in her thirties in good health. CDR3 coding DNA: TGTGCCAGTAGTAACAGGGTCTCCTATAATTCACCCCTCCACTTT. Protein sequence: CASSNRVSYNSPLHF.